This record looks at one T cell receptor (beta chain) sequence and its context. Its antigen is undetermined. PCR used 60 Vbeta primers and 13 Jbeta primers. Only in-frame clones appear in the TCRdb table, and some are missing; sequencing was by immunoSEQ multiplex PCR. The data hold 120,000 to 150,000 clones, with approximately 82% observed a single time. The CDR3 is made up of 12 amino acids. The V and J ends lost 1 base and 7 bases respectively, with 7 bases between them. The germline gives CDR1 SGHVS, CDR2 FQNEAQ. This specimen comes from a study of cytomegalovirus exposure and HLA in healthy donors. Study-wide results and limits: Common viral pathogens (according to a later analysis) appeared linked to several of the most significant clusters. Sequences of the TCR beta chain were said to predict the HLA-A and HLA-B alleles of most subjects accurately. A missense variant in DCLRE1C was later tied to TCR beta V- and J-gene trimming.

This clonotype was obtained from a man aged 35 to 55 in good health and CMV-seronegative. The rearrangement links TRBV7-8 to TRBJ1-1; D remains ambiguous. The sample comprised PBMCs. The CDR3, as DNA: TGTGCCAGCAGCTTAGGCGTGAATGAAGCTTTCTTT. Translation: CASSLGVNEAFF.